Listed here is a single T cell receptor beta chain. This specimen belongs to a study of graft-versus-host responses after intestinal transplantation. The CDR3 contains 12 residues. Trimming pared 10 bases from V and 0 bases from J, leaving 8 bases between. Germline loops: CDR1 MNHEY, CDR2 SMNVEV (reference sequence). Sequenced by immunoSEQ multiplex PCR; TCRdb stores in-frame clones only, minus some. Of around 15,000 clones listed, 59% are singletons. Graft tissue processing released intraepithelial and lamina propria lymphocytes. Here the sequenced sample was ileum tissue, taken 524 days after transplant. The sequence was collected from a human patient who received an intestinal transplant, so some T cells may come from the graft donor. The chain couples TRBV27 to TRBJ2-3, with a weak D call TRBD1 (6 bases). DNA for the CDR3: TGTGCCACAAGGGGGAGCACAGATACGCAGTATTTT. Amino acids: CATRGSTDTQYF.